This T cell receptor (beta chain) was identified in a study of T cell responses to AZD1222 COVID-19 vaccine. Libraries were prepared by immunoSEQ multiplex PCR; TCRdb keeps only in-frame clonotypes and omits some of them. The repertoire consists of 95,000 to 150,000 clones, with approximately 86% occurring once and the leading ten covering about 6.2%. The origin of this receptor is an adult in good health. The source material was peripheral blood, sampled on day 0 of AZD1222 vaccination.

CDR3 sequence: CASRAGGNNEQFF. DNA of the CDR3: TGTGCCAGCAGGGCGGGGGGGAACAATGAGCAGTTCTTC. V usage is TRBV11-3 and J usage is TRBJ2-1, with 9 bases that match TRBD2. Trimming cost V 6 bases and J 5 bases; bases outside gene matches: 2. CDR3 length: 13 amino acids. CDR1 SGHNT and CDR2 YENEEA come from the germline V gene.